This T cell receptor beta chain was captured by sequencing in a study of blood T cells in healthy people across ages. About this clonotype: Its antigen remains unidentified.

Together with a sample-barcoded 5' primer, a J-beta primer mix was included in a second PCR lasting about 6 to 11 cycles. Using its own MiXCR run on the 5' RACE reads, TCRdb lists one record per CDR3 protein. The sample has some 850,000 distinct CDR3 sequences, about a quarter seen once. The CDR3 loop spans 15 amino acids. Per germline, CDR1 SEHNR and CDR2 FQNEAQ (reference sequence). The germline V and J ends were trimmed by 5 bases and 3 bases, with 16 bases remaining between them. The study's findings and limits: Roughly linearly, TCR beta diversity per million T cells fell as age increased. Both higher diversity and more naive CD4+ cells marked long-lived donors when set against aged donors.

These same data were also listed under a study on T cells of mothers and their children. Per that paper: Each donor was one of three healthy Caucasian mothers or one of their six children.

The TCR was taken from a boy aged 5-17 years in good health. The sample comprised blood. The chain is built from TRBV7-9 and TRBJ1-1; D gene uncertain. The CDR3 nucleotides are TGTGCCAGCAGCCCCCGGATCGGCAGTGACACTGAAGCTTTCTTT. Its translation: CASSPRIGSDTEAFF.